Below are 20 T cell receptor beta chains sequenced from a single sample in a study of cytomegalovirus exposure and HLA in healthy donors. The PCR contained 60 Vbeta and 13 Jbeta primers. Some clones are missing from TCRdb's copy, which holds only in-frame ones; the method was immunoSEQ multiplex PCR. The sample has about 120,000 clones, roughly 9% seen once. Material: PBMCs. All receptors come from a woman aged 40 to 50 in good health and CMV-seropositive.

The rearrangement joins TRBV6-4 to TRBJ1-1, with D unclear. The CDR3 totals 14 residues. CDR1 and CDR2 from the germline V gene are MRHNA and SNTAGT. The V gene lost 3 bases and the J gene lost 4 bases, with 12 bases spanning the gap. CDR3 region: CASSDGLPGTEAFF. CDR3 bases: TGTGCCAGCAGTGATGGACTCCCGGGCACTGAAGCTTTCTTT.

V gene TRBV15 combines with J gene TRBJ1-1, with D maybe TRBD1 (5 bases). The V end lost 0 bases, the J end lost 5 bases, and 10 bases lay between the germline ends. The CDR3 is 14 amino acids. CDR1 and CDR2 from the germline V gene are LNHNV and YYDKDF (reference sequence). CDR3 in amino acids: CATSRDDQGTEAFF. CDR3 coding DNA: TGTGCCACCAGCAGAGATGACCAGGGAACTGAAGCTTTCTTT.

The chain is built from TRBV5-4 and TRBJ2-1; the match to TRBD2 covers 9 bases. This CDR3 is 18 amino acids long. Germline loops: CDR1 SGHNT, CDR2 YYREEE (reference sequence). Trimming cost V 4 bases and J 10 bases; bases outside gene matches: 21. CDR3 nucleotide sequence: TGTGCCAGCAGCCGGGACGGCGGGGGGGCCAGTCAGGGGAACGAGCAGTTCTTC. This encodes CASSRDGGGASQGNEQFF. The full variable domain, its missing parts supplied by reference TRBV5-4 and TRBJ2-1, is ETGVTQSPTHLIKTRGQQVTLRCSSQSGHNTVSWYQQALGQGPQFIFQYYREEENGRGNFPPRFSGLQFPNYSSELNVNALELDDSALYLCASSRDGGGASQGNEQFFGPGTRLTVL.

This clone was observed a handful of times. V is TRBV5-4 and J is TRBJ2-3, with 8 bases matching TRBD2. Germline values: CDR1 SGHNT, CDR2 YYREEE (reference sequence). This CDR3 region has 16 residues. The junction had 7 bases not matched to a gene; V was cut back by 0 bases and J by 4 bases. The CDR3 DNA sequence: TGTGCCAGCAGCTTGGTACGGGGGGGCGGGGCAGATACGCAGTATTTT. It yields the protein CASSLVRGGGADTQYF.

This clone was detected a few times. This chain links TRBV6-1 with TRBJ2-7; TRBD1 agrees at 8 bases. This CDR3 contains 15 residues. Trimming removed 4 bases from V and 5 bases from J; junction bases left unmatched: 10. Germline V gene data show CDR1 as MNHNS and CDR2 as SASEGT. The CDR3 bases are TGTGCCAGCAGTGGAGTGACAGGGGTAGACCACGAGCAGTACTTC. Protein: CASSGVTGVDHEQYF.

The chain uses TRBV6-5 and TRBJ1-2, with 8 bases identical to TRBD1. Per the germline V gene, CDR1 is MNHEY and CDR2 is SVGAGI. V trimming: 6 bases; J trimming: 8 bases; junction bases outside the gene matches: 11. CDR3 length: 14 amino acids. The CDR3 coding sequence is TGTGCCAGCAGCCGGGACAGGCTGCTTTGGGGCTACACCTTC. Translated: CASSRDRLLWGYTF.

This rearrangement joins TRBV14 to TRBJ2-1; the match to TRBD1 covers 8 bases. Germline CDR1 SGHDN, CDR2 FVKESK. The CDR3 has 13 residues. J lost 10 bases, V lost 4 bases, and 6 bases had no gene match. The CDR3 loop is CASSRQGMGEQFF. DNA of the CDR3: TGTGCCAGCAGCCGACAGGGGATGGGGGAGCAGTTCTTC.

In its sample, this clone was seen a few times. J is TRBJ2-3 and V is TRBV2; no clear D gene. The germline V and J ends were trimmed by 6 bases and 0 bases, with 10 bases remaining between them. This CDR3 is 14 amino acids long. CDR1 is SNHLY and CDR2 is FYNNEI in the germline V gene. The CDR3 is CASSLERSTDTQYF. Here the CDR3 DNA reads TGTGCCAGCAGCCTGGAGAGGAGCACAGATACGCAGTATTTT.

This chain joins TRBV18 and TRBJ1-1; D is unclear. Per the germline V gene, CDR1 is KGHSH and CDR2 is LQKENI. V was clipped by 3 bases and J by 2 bases, with 10 bases between them. The CDR3 totals 14 residues. The CDR3 reads CASSPGGFNTEAFF. The CDR3 DNA reads TGTGCCAGCTCACCTGGAGGATTCAACACTGAAGCTTTCTTT.

This clone has only a few counts. The rearrangement uses TRBV6-5 and TRBJ2-7, with 8 bases matching TRBD1. After removal of 5 bases from V and 4 bases from J, the junction contained 1 base not matched to a gene. Per germline, CDR1 MNHEY and CDR2 SVGAGI. The CDR3 totals 12 residues. CDR3 protein: CASSRQGYEQYF. CDR3 DNA: TGTGCCAGCAGTCGACAGGGGTACGAGCAGTACTTC.

Only a few counts were recorded for this clone. The V call is TRBV11-2, the J call TRBJ1-1, with TRBD1 matching over 7 bases. Germline V lookup: CDR1 SGHAT, CDR2 FQNNGV. The CDR3 totals 13 residues. The junction had 11 bases not matched to a gene; V was cut back by 5 bases and J by 11 bases. For the CDR3, the DNA is TGTGCCAGCAGCGCAGACAGGGCCGGTTGGGCTTTCTTT. Translated: CASSADRAGWAFF.

This clone occurred a few times. V is TRBV19 and J is TRBJ1-5, with TRBD1 matching over 7 bases. The trim removed 3 bases at V and 0 bases at J, leaving 2 bases unmatched. This CDR3 comprises 15 residues. Germline values: CDR1 LNHDA, CDR2 SQIVND (reference sequence). The CDR3 region is CASSIDRDSNQPQHF. The CDR3, as DNA: TGTGCCAGTAGTATTGACAGGGATAGCAATCAGCCCCAGCATTTT.

This clone was detected a few times. This sequence joins TRBV2 and TRBJ2-7, with D possibly TRBD2 on 6 matching bases. CDR1 is SNHLY and CDR2 is FYNNEI in the germline V gene. Trimming removed 2 bases from V and 0 bases from J, with 11 bases in between. The CDR3 spans 15 residues. CDR3: CASSERRVSSYEQYF. The CDR3 nucleotides read TGTGCCAGCAGTGAACGGAGGGTCAGCTCCTACGAGCAGTACTTC.

The chain uses TRBV10-2 and TRBJ2-7; 11 bases line up with TRBD1. CDR1 and CDR2 (germline): WSHSY, SAAADI. This CDR3 region has 15 residues. V gave up 5 bases and J gave up 2 bases; unmatched junction bases: 5. The CDR3 loop reads CASSPGQGDPYEQYF. In nucleotides, the CDR3 is TGCGCCAGCAGTCCGGGACAGGGGGACCCCTACGAGCAGTACTTC.

This chain joins TRBV4-1 and TRBJ2-1; 7 nucleotides match TRBD2. Per germline, CDR1 MGHRA and CDR2 YSYEKL. Trimming at V came to 2 bases and at J to 0 bases, leaving 7 bases not matched to a gene. The CDR3 is made up of 17 amino acids. Here the CDR3 reads CASSQSTSASSYNEQFF. The CDR3 nucleotides are TGCGCCAGCAGCCAATCTACTAGCGCCAGCTCCTACAATGAGCAGTTCTTC.

This clone has just a few counts. The chain couples TRBV7-9 to TRBJ2-1; TRBD2 matches at 13 bases. The CDR3 is made up of 19 amino acids. Trimming took 5 bases from V and 4 from J; bases not matched to a gene: 14. Looked up from germline, CDR1 is SEHNR and CDR2 is FQNEAQ (reference sequence). CDR3 residues: CASSSRTSGGEFTYNEQFF. The CDR3 DNA is TGTGCCAGCAGCAGCCGGACTAGCGGGGGAGAATTTACTTACAATGAGCAGTTCTTC. The entire variable domain, with the rest obtained from reference TRBV7-9 and TRBJ2-1, is as follows: DTGVSQNPRHKITKRGQNVTFRCDPISEHNRLYWYRQTLGQGPEFLTYFQNEAQLEKSRLLSDRFSAERPKGSFSTLEIQRTEQGDSAMYLCASSSRTSGGEFTYNEQFFGPGTRLTVL.

The chain employs TRBV11-2 and TRBJ2-7; 9 bases agree with TRBD1. The CDR3 is 15 residues long. Trimming at V came to 1 base and at J to 7 bases, leaving 8 bases not matched to a gene. CDR1 SGHAT and CDR2 FQNNGV come from the germline V gene. CDR3 residues: CASSLGLGGQGEQYF. Written as DNA, the CDR3 is TGTGCCAGCAGCTTAGGGCTCGGGGGACAGGGAGAGCAGTACTTC.

The chain is built from TRBV7-2 and TRBJ2-3; 9 bases are a match to TRBD2. The CDR3 is 16 residues long. Germline CDR1 and CDR2: SGHTA and FQGNSA. V trimming: 5 bases; J trimming: 0 bases; junction bases outside the gene matches: 6. Written as DNA, the CDR3 is TGTGCCAGCAGCCGTGCCAGCGGGGGGAGCACAGATACGCAGTATTTT. It codes for CASSRASGGSTDTQYF.

This clone was detected only a few times. This chain connects TRBV6-1 to TRBJ1-2; 7 bases are shared with TRBD1. Germline trimming cut 5 bases from V and 4 bases from J; bases unmatched to any gene: 7. The CDR3 runs to 14 residues. Germline-derived CDR1 and CDR2 are MNHNS and SASEGT. The CDR3, as DNA: TGTGCCAGCAGTCCCGCCCGGACAGGCTATGGCTACACCTTC. Its protein product is CASSPARTGYGYTF.

A few counts support this clone. CDR3 nucleotide sequence: TGTGCCAGCAGTTACCTGGGGAGGGCTTACGAGCAGTACTTC. Translated, it gives CASSYLGRAYEQYF. The genes are TRBV6-5 and TRBJ2-7, with 7 positions matching TRBD2. In germline, CDR1 is MNHEY, CDR2 SVGAGI. V trimming: 2 bases; J trimming: 4 bases; junction bases outside the gene matches: 5. This CDR3 has 14 residues.